A single TCR beta chain is shown here with its context. What it recognizes is unknown. It is likely a read error, because the conserved phenylalanine at the end of the CDR3 is missing. The CDR3 is 15 residues long. Germline lookup yields CDR1 SGDLS and CDR2 YYNGEE. V lost 4 bases, J lost 1 base, and 7 bases stayed unmatched. This sample was included in a study of metastatic and nonmetastatic thyroid tumors. Study conclusions and caveats: Across blood and tumor, TCR beta diversity in malignant thyroid tumors was reportedly significantly higher than in benign nodules.

TCRdb reanalyzed the PCR reads via MiXCR. Of around 20,000 clones detected, roughly a fifth appear once; the ten largest clones hold about 30%. None of the patients had undergone any treatment ahead of thyroid surgery. The TCR sequence derives from a female donor with papillary thyroid cancer or a benign thyroid nodule (not recorded which). Some clones in this sample may be carry-over from other donors' samples. This chain uses TRBV9 with TRBJ1-1, with 7 bases matching TRBD1. The sample was blood. The CDR3 region is CASSRHRGGNTEAFL. CDR3 in DNA: TGTGCCAGCAGCCGCCACAGGGGAGGGAACACTGAAGCTTTCTTA.